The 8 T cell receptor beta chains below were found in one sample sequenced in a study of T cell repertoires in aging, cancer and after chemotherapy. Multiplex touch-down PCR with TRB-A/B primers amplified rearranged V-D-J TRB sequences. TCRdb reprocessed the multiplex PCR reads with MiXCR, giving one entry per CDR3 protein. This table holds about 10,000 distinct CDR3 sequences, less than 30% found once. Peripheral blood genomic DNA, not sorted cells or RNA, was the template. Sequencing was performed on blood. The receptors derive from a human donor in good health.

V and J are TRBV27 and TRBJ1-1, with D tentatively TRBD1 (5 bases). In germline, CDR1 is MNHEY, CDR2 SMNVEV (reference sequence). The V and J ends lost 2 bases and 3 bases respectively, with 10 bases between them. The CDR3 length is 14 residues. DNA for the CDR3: TGTGCCAGCAGTTTAGGGGGTAAGGACACTGAAGCTTTCTTT. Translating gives CASSLGGKDTEAFF.

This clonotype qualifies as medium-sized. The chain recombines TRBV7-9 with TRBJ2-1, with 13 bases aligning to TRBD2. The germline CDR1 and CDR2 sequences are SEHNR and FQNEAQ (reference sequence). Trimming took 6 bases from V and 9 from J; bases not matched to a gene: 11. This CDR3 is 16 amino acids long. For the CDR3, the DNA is TGTGCCAGCAGTCCAGTCGCGGGACTAGCGGGGTCTGAGCAGTTCTTC. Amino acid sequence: CASSPVAGLAGSEQFF.

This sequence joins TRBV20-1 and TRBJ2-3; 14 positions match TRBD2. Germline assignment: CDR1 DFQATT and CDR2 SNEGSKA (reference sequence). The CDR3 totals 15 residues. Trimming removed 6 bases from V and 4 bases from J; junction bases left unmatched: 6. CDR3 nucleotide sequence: TGCAGTGCCGAGACTAGCGGGAGGGGGGCAGATACGCAGTATTTT. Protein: CSAETSGRGADTQYF.

This chain's CDR3 is CASRINQPQHF. CDR3 coding DNA: TGTGCCAGCAGAATCAATCAGCCCCAGCATTTT. The J gene is TRBJ1-5, the V gene TRBV21-1. TRBV21-1 is noted as a pseudogene. The CDR3 runs 11 residues.

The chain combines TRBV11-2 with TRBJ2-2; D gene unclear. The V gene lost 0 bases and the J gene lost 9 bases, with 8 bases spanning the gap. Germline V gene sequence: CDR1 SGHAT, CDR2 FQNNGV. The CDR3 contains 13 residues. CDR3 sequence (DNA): TGTGCCAGCAGCTTAGAAAAGGGATGGGAGCTGTTTTTT. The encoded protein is CASSLEKGWELFF.

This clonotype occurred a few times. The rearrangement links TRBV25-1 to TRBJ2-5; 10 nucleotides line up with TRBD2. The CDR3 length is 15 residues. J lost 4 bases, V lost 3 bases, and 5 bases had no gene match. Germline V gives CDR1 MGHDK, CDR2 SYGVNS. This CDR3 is CASSDPRLAGETQYF. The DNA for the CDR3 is TGTGCCAGCAGTGATCCGCGACTAGCGGGAGAGACCCAGTACTTC.

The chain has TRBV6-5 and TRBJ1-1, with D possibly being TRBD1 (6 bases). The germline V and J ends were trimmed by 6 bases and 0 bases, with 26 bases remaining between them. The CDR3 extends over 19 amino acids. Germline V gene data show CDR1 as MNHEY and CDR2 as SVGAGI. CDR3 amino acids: CASSPSFLIGQSMNTEAFF. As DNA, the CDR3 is TGTGCCAGCAGCCCCTCTTTCCTCATAGGACAGAGCATGAACACTGAAGCTTTCTTT.

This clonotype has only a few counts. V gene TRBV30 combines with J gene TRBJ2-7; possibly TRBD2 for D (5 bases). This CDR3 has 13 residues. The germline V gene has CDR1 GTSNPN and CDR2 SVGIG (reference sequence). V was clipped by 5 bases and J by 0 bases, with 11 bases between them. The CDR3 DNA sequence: TGTGCCTGGGGTCATGGAGGCTCCTACGAGCAGTACTTC. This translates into CAWGHGGSYEQYF.